This T cell receptor beta chain was profiled in a study of T cells in localized non-small cell lung cancer. This clone is labeled medium-sized. Some clones are missing from TCRdb's copy, which holds only in-frame ones; the method was immunoSEQ multiplex PCR. The data contain around 1,300 clones, roughly 21% of them seen just once; the ten biggest clones take up 6% to 9%. J lost 4 bases, V lost 5 bases, and 17 bases had no gene match. There are 17 residues in the CDR3. The germline V gene encodes CDR1 SGHNT and CDR2 YENEEA. This sequence was found in a man between 40 and 69 years old with stage I lung adenocarcinoma. This specimen consisted of normal lung tissue next to the tumor, obtained before any cancer treatment. J is TRBJ2-7 and V is TRBV11-3; 7 bases are shared with TRBD1. CDR3 nucleotide sequence: TGTGCCAGCAGCCATTTTTCCTCCGGGACAGAAGTTTACGAGCAGTACTTC. It codes for CASSHFSSGTEVYEQYF.